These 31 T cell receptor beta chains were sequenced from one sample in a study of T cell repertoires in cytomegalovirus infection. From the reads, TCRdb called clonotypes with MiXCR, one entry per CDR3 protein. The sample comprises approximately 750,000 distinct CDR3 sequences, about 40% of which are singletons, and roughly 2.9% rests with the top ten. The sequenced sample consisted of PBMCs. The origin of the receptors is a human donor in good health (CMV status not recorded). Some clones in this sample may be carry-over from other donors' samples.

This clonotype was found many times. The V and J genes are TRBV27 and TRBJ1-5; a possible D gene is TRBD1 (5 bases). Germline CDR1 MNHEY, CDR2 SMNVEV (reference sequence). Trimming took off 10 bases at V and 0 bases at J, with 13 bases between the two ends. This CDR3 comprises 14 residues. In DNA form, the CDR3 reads TGTGCCACCGCGGACACCTCTAGCAATCAGCCCCAGCATTTT. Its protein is CATADTSSNQPQHF.

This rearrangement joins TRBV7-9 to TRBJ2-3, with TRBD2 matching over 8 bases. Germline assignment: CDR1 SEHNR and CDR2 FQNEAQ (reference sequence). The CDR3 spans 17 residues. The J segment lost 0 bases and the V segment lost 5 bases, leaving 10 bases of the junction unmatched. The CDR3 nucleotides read TGTGCCAGCAGCCCACCGATAGCGGGGACTAGCACAGATACGCAGTATTTT. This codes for CASSPPIAGTSTDTQYF.

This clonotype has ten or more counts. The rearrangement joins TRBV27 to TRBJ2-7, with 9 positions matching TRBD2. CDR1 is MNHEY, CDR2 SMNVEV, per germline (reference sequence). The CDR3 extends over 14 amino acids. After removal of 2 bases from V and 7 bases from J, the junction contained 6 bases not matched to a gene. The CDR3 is CASSLAGGPREQYF. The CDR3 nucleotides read TGTGCCAGCAGTTTAGCGGGAGGGCCGCGTGAGCAGTACTTC.

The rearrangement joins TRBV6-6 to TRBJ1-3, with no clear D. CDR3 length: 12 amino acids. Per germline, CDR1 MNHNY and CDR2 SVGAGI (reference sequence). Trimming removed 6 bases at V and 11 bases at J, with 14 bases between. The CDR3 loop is CASSAGIIPIYF. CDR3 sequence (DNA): TGTGCCAGCAGCGCGGGGATCATCCCCATATATTTT.

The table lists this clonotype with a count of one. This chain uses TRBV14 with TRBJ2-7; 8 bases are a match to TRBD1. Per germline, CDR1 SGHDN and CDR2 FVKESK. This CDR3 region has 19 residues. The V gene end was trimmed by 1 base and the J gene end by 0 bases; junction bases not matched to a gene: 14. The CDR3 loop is CASSQALSLDRDFSYEQYF. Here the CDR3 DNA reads TGTGCCAGCAGCCAAGCCCTCTCTCTGGACAGGGATTTCTCCTACGAGCAGTACTTC.

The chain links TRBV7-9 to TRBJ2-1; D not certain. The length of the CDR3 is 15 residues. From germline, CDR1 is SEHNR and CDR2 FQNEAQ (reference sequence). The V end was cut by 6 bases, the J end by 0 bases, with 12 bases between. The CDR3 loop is CASSVQVSSYNEQFF. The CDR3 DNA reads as TGTGCCAGCAGTGTCCAGGTGAGCTCCTACAATGAGCAGTTCTTC.

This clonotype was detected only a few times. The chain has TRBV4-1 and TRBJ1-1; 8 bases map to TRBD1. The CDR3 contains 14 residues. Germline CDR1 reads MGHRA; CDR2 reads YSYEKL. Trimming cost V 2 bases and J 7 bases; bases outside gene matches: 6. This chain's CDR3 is CASSQTPGGGEAFF. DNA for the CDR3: TGCGCCAGCAGCCAAACCCCAGGGGGCGGTGAAGCTTTCTTT.

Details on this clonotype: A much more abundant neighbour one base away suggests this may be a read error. The chain's CDR3 is CASSAQLHTADTQYF. The CDR3 DNA follows: TGTGCCAGCAGTGCCCAATTACACACCGCAGATACGCAGTATTTT. This sequence joins TRBV12-3 or TRBV12-4 and TRBJ2-3, with D uncertain. This CDR3 region has 15 residues. V shed 5 bases and J shed 4 bases, with 16 bases lying between them.

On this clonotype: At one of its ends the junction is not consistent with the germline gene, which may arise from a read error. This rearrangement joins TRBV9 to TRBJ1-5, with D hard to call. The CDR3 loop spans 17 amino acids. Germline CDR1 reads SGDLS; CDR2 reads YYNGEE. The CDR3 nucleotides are TGTGCCAGCAGCGCAGGAGGTGAGGCGCGTAGCGATCAGCCCCAGCATTTT. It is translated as CASSAGGEARSDQPQHF.

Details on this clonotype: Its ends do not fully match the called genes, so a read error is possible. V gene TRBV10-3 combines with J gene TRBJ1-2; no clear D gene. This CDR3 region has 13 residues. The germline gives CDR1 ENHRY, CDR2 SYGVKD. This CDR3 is CSISKARQDGYTF. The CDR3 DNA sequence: TGTTCCATCAGTAAAGCTCGCCAGGATGGCTACACCTTC.

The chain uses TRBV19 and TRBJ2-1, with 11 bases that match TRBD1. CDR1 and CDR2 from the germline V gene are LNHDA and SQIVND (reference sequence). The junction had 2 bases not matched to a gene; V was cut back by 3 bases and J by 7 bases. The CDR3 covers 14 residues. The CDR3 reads CASSMGQGGNEQFF. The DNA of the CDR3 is TGTGCCAGTAGTATGGGACAGGGGGGTAATGAGCAGTTCTTC.

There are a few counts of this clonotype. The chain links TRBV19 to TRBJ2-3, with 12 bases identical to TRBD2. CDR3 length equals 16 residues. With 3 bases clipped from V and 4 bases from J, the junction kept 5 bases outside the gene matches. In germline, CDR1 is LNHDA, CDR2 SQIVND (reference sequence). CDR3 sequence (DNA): TGTGCCAGTAGTATTAGGGGACTAGCGGGCCCAGATACGCAGTATTTT. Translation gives CASSIRGLAGPDTQYF.

The CDR3 spells CSARATSGRVAEQFF. As DNA, the CDR3 is TGCAGTGCTAGAGCGACTAGCGGGAGGGTAGCTGAGCAGTTCTTC. The V call is TRBV20-1, the J call TRBJ2-1, with 14 bases that match TRBD2. This CDR3 is 15 amino acids long. The V gene end was trimmed by 1 base and the J gene end by 9 bases; junction bases not matched to a gene: 5. Germline V gives CDR1 DFQATT, CDR2 SNEGSKA (reference sequence).

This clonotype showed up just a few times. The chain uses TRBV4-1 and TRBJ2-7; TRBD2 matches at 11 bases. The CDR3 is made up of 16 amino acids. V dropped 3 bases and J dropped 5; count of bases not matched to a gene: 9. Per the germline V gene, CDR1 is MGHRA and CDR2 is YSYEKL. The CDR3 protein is CASSHGSPSGGNEQYF. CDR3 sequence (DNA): TGCGCCAGCAGCCACGGAAGTCCTAGCGGGGGGAACGAGCAGTACTTC.

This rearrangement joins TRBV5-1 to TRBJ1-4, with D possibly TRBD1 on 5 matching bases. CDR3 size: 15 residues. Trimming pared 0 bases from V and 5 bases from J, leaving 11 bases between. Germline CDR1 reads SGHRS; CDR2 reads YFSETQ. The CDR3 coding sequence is TGCGCCAGCAGCTTGGGTGGGGCTATGAATGAAAAACTGTTTTTT. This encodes CASSLGGAMNEKLFF.

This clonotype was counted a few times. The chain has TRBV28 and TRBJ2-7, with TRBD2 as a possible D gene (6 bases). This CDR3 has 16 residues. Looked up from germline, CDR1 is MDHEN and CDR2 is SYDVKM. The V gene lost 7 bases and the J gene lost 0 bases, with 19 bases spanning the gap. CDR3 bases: TGTGCCAGCATCCCGCGGGGAGGAGTCCTCTCCTACGAGCAGTACTTC. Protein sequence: CASIPRGGVLSYEQYF.

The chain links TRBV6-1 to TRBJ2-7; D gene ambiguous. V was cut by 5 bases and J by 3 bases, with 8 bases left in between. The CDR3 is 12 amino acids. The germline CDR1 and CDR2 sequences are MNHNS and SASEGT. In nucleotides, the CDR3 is TGTGCCAGCAGTCGAAGGGTCTACGAGCAGTACTTC. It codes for CASSRRVYEQYF.

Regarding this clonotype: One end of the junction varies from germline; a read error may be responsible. The CDR3 sequence: CSAPRGTTEDFF. Written as DNA, the CDR3 is TGCAGTGCTCCTAGGGGTACCACTGAAGATTTCTTT. The gene calls are TRBV20-1 and TRBJ1-1; maybe TRBD1 (5 bases). The CDR3 is 12 residues long. Germline CDR1 DFQATT, CDR2 SNEGSKA (reference sequence).

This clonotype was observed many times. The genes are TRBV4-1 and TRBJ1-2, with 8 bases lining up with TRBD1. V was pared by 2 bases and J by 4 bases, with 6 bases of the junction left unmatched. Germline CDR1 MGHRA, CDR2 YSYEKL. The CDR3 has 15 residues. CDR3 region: CASSQQTGVSYGYTF. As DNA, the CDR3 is TGCGCCAGCAGCCAACAGACAGGGGTCTCCTATGGCTACACCTTC.

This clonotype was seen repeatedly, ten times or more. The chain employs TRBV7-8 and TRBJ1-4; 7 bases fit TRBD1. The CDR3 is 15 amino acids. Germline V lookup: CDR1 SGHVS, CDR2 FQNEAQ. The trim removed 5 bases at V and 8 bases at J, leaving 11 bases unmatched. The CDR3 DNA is TGTGCCAGCAGCGTTCAACAGGGGTTTCAGGAAAAACTGTTTTTT. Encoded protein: CASSVQQGFQEKLFF. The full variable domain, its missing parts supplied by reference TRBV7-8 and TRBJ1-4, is GAGVSQSPRYKVAKRGQDVALRCDPISGHVSLFWYQQALGQGPEFLTYFQNEAQLDKSGLPSDRFFAERPEGSVSTLKIQRTQQEDSAVYLCASSVQQGFQEKLFFGSGTQLSVL.

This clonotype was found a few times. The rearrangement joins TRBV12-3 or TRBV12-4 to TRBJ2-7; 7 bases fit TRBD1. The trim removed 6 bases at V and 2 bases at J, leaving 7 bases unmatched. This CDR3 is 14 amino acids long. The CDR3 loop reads CASSKTGYTYEQYF. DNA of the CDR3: TGTGCCAGCAGCAAGACAGGGTACACCTACGAGCAGTACTTC.

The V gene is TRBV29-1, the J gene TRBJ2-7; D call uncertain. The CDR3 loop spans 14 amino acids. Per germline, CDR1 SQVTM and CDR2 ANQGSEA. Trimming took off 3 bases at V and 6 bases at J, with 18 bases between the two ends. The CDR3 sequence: CSVDTPTSAGEQYF. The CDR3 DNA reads TGCAGCGTTGACACCCCGACCAGCGCCGGCGAGCAGTACTTC.

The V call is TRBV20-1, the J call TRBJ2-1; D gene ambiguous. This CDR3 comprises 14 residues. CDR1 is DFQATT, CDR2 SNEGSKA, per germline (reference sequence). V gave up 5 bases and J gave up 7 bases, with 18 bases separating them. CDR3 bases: TGCAGTGCTGGGTTATCGAACCGAAATAATGAGCAGTTCTTC. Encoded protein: CSAGLSNRNNEQFF.

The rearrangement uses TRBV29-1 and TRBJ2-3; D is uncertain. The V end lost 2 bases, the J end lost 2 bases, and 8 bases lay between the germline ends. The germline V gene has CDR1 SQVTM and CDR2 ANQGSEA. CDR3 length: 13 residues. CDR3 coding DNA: TGCAGCGTTGAAACCTCCCACACAGATACGCAGTATTTT. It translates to CSVETSHTDTQYF.

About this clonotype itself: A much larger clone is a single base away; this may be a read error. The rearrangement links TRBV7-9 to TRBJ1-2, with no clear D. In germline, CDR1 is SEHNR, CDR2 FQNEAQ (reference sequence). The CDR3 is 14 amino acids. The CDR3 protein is CSSSLELGLGGYTF. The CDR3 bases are TGTTCCAGCAGCTTAGAACTGGGTTTAGGCGGCTACACCTTC.

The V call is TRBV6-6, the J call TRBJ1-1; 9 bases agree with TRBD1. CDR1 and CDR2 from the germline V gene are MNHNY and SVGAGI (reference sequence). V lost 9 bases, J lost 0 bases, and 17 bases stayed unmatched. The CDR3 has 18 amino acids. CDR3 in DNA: TGTGCCAGTTTAGCATTACCGGGACAGGGACTTTTGAACACTGAAGCTTTCTTT. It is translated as CASLALPGQGLLNTEAFF.

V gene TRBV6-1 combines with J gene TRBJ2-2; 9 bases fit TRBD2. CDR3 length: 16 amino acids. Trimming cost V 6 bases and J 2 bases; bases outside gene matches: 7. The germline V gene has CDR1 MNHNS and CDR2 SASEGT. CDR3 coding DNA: TGTGCCAGCAGACCGGGACTAGCCGTAAACACCGGGGAGCTGTTTTTT. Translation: CASRPGLAVNTGELFF.

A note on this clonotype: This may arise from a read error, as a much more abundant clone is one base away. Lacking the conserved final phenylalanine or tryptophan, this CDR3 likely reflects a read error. The CDR3 protein is CASGHRTGMQETQYL. CDR3 DNA sequence: TGTGCCAGCGGCCACCGGACAGGAATGCAAGAGACCCAGTACTTA. The gene calls are TRBV7-8 and TRBJ2-5, with 7 bases matching TRBD1. The length of the CDR3 is 15 residues. Trimming cost V 8 bases and J 2 bases; bases outside gene matches: 11. CDR1 is SGHVS and CDR2 is FQNEAQ in the germline V gene.

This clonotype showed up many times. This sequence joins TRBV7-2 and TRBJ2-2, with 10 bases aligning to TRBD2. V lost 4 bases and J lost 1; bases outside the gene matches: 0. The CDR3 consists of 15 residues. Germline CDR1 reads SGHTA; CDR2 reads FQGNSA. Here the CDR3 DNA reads TGTGCCAGCAGCTGGACTAGCGGGAACACCGGGGAGCTGTTTTTT. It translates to CASSWTSGNTGELFF.

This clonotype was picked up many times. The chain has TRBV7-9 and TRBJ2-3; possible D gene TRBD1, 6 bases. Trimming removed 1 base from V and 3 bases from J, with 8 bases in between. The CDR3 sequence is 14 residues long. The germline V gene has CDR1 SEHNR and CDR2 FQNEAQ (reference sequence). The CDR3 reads CASSLGQGTDTQYF. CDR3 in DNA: TGTGCCAGCAGCTTAGGTCAGGGGACAGATACGCAGTATTTT.

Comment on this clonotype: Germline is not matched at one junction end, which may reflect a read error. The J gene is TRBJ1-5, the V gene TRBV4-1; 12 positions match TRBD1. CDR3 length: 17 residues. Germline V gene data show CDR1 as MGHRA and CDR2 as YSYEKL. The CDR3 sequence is CASRQGTGGEVGQPQHF. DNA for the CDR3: TGCGCCAGCCGCCAAGGGACAGGGGGCGAAGTCGGGCAGCCCCAGCATTTT.